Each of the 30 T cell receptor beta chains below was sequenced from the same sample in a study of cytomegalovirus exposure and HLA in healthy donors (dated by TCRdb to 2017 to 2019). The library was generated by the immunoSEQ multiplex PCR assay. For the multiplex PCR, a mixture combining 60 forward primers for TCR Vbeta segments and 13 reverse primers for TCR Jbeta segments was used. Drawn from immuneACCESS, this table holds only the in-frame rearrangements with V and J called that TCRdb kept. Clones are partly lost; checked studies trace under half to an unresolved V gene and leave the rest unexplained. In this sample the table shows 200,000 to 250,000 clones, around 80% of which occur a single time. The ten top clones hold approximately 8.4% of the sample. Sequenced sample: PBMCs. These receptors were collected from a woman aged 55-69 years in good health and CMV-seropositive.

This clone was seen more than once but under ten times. CDR3 sequence: CAISLAYEQYF. Written as DNA, the CDR3 is TGTGCCATATCACTAGCTTACGAGCAGTACTTC. J is TRBJ2-7 and V is TRBV10-3; D perhaps matches TRBD2 (6 bases). Germline CDR1 is ENHRY and CDR2 is SYGVKD. The V and J ends lost 9 bases and 4 bases respectively, with 10 bases between them. The CDR3 sequence is 11 residues long.

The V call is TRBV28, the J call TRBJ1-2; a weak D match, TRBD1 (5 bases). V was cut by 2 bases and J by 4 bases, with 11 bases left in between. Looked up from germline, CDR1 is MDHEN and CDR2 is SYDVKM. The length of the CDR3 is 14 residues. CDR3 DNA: TGTGCCAGCAGTTTACGACAGAGAGGCTATGGCTACACCTTC. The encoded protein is CASSLRQRGYGYTF.

CDR3 amino acids: CASSLGGRANTGELFF. As DNA, the CDR3 is TGCGCCAGCAGCTTGGGGGGCAGGGCGAACACCGGGGAGCTGTTTTTT. This chain joins TRBV5-1 and TRBJ2-2, with TRBD1 as a possible D gene (5 bases). The germline V and J ends were trimmed by 0 bases and 0 bases, with 9 bases remaining between them. The CDR3 is 16 residues long. In germline, CDR1 is SGHRS, CDR2 YFSETQ.

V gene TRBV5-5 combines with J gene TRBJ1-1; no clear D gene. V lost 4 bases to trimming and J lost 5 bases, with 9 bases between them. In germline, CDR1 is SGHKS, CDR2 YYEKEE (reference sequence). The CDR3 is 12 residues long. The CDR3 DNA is TGTGCCAGCAGCCGGGTGGAAACTGAAGCTTTCTTT. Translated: CASSRVETEAFF.

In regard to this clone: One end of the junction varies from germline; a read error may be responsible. The DNA of the CDR3 is TGTTCCAGCAGCTTAGGCGTCTACGAGCAGTACTTC. Translated: CSSSLGVYEQYF. The chain uses TRBV7-9 and TRBJ2-7; D unclear. Germline V lookup: CDR1 SEHNR, CDR2 FQNEAQ (reference sequence). The CDR3 length is 12 residues. The complete variable domain, with remaining parts taken from reference TRBV7-9 and TRBJ2-7, reads DTGVSQNPRHKITKRGQNVTFRCDPISEHNRLYWYRQTLGQGPEFLTYFQNEAQLEKSRLLSDRFSAERPKGSFSTLEIQRTEQGDSAMYLCSSSLGVYEQYFGPGTRLTVT.

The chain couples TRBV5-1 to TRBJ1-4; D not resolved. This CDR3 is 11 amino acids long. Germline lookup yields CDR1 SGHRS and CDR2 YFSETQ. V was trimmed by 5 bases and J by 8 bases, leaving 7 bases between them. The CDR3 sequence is CASSTGEKLFF. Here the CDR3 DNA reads TGCGCCAGCAGTACGGGGGAAAAACTGTTTTTT.

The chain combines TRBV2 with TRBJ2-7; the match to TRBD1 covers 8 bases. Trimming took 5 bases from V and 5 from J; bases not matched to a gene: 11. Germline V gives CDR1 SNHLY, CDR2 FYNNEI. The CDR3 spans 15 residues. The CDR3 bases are TGTGCCAGCAGTTCCTCGACAGGGGTTGTCCACGAGCAGTACTTC. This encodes CASSSSTGVVHEQYF.

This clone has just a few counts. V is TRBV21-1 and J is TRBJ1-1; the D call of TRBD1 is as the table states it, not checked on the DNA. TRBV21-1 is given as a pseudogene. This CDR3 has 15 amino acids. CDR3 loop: CASSRRRRGNTEAFF. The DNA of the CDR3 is TGTGCCAGCAGCAGGCGGAGAAGGGGGAACACTGAAGCTTTCTTT.

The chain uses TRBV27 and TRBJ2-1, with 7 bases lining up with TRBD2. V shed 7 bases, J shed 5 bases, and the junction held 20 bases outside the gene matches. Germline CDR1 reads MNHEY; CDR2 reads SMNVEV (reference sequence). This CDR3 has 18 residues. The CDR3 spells CASTIPPWAAGAHNEQFF. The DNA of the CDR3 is TGTGCCAGCACTATCCCCCCCTGGGCGGCGGGAGCCCACAATGAGCAGTTCTTC.

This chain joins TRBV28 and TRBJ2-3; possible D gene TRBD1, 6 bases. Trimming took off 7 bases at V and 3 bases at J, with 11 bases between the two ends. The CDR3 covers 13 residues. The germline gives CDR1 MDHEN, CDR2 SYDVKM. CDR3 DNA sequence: TGTGCCAGCAATTTCCAGGGGACAGATACGCAGTATTTT. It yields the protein CASNFQGTDTQYF. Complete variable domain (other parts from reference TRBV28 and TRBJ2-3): DVKVTQSSRYLVKRTGEKVFLECVQDMDHENMFWYRQDPGLGLRLIYFSYDVKMKEKGDIPEGYSVSREKKERFSLILESASTNQTSMYLCASNFQGTDTQYFGPGTRLTVL.

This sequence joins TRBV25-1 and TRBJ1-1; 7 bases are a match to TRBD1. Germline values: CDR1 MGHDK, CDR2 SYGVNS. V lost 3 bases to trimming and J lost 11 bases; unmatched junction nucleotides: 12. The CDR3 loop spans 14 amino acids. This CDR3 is CASSEEGARGKAFF. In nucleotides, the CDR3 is TGTGCCAGCAGTGAGGAGGGGGCCCGCGGGAAGGCTTTCTTT.

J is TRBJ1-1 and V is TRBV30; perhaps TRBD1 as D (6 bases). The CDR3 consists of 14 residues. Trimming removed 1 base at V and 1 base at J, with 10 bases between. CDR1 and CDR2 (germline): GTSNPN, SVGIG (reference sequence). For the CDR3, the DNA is TGTGCCTGGAGTGGCCAGGGGAAGAACACTGAAGCTTTCTTT. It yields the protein CAWSGQGKNTEAFF.

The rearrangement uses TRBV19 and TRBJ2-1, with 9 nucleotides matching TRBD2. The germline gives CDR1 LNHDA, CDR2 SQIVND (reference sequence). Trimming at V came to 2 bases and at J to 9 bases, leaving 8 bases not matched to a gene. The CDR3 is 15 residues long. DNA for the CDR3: TGTGCCAGTAGTATATGGGCTAGCGGGACGGGTGAGCAGTTCTTC. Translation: CASSIWASGTGEQFF.

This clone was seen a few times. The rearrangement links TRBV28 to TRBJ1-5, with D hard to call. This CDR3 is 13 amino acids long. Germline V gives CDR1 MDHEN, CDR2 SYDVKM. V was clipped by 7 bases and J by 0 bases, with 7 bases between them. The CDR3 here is CASTPYSNQPQHF. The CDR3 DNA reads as TGTGCCAGCACCCCCTATAGCAATCAGCCCCAGCATTTT.

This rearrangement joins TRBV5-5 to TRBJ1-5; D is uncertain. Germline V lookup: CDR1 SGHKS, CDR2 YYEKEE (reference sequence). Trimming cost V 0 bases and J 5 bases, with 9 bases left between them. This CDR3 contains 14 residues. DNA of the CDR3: TGTGCCAGCAGCTTGGCTACGGGAGATCAGCCCCAGCATTTT. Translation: CASSLATGDQPQHF.

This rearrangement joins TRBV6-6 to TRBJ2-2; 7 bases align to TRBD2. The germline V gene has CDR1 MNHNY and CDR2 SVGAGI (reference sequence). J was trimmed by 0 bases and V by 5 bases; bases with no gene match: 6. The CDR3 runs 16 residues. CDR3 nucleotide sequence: TGTGCCAGCAGTGGGACTACCTACGCGAACACCGGGGAGCTGTTTTTT. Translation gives CASSGTTYANTGELFF.

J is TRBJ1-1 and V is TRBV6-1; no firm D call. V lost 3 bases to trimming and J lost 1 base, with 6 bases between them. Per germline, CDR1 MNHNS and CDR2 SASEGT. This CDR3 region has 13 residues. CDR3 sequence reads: CASSDPKNTEAFF. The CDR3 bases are TGTGCCAGCAGTGACCCTAAGAACACTGAAGCTTTCTTT.

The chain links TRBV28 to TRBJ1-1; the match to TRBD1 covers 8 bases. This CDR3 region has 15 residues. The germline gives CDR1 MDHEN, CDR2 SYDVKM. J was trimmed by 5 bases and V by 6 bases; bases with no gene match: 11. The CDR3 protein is CASSPPGQGGTEAFF. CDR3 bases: TGTGCCAGCAGCCCCCCCGGACAGGGTGGAACTGAAGCTTTCTTT.

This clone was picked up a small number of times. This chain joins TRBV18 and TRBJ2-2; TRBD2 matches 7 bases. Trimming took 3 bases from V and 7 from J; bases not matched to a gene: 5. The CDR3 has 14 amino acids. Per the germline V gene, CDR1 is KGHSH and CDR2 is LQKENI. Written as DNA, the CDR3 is TGTGCCAGCTCACCCCCTTCGGGGGGCGGGGAGCTGTTTTTT. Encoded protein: CASSPPSGGGELFF.

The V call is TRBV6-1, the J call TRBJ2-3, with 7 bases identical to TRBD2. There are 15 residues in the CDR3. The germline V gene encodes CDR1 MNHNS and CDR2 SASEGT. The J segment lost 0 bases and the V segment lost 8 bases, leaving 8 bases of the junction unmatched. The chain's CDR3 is CASQGLAVSTDTQYF. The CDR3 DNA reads TGTGCCAGCCAAGGGCTAGCGGTTAGCACAGATACGCAGTATTTT.

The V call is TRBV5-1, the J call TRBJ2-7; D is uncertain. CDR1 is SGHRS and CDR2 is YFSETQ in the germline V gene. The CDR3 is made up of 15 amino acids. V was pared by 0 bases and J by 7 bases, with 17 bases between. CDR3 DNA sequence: TGCGCCAGCAGCTTGGGAGGTACGATCCAACGGGAGCAGTACTTC. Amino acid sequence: CASSLGGTIQREQYF.

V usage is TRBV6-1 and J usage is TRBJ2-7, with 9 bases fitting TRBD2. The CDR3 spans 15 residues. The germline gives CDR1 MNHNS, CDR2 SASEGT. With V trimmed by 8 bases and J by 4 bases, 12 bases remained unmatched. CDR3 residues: CASLPGKLAGYEQYF. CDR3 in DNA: TGTGCCAGCCTCCCCGGGAAACTAGCGGGTTACGAGCAGTACTTC.

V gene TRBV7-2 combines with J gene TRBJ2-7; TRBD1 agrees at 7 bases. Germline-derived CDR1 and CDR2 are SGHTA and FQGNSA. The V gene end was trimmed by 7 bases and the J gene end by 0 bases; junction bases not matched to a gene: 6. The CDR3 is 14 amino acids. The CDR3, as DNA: TGTGCCAGCAACGCAGGGGGTTTCTCCTACGAGCAGTACTTC. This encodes CASNAGGFSYEQYF.

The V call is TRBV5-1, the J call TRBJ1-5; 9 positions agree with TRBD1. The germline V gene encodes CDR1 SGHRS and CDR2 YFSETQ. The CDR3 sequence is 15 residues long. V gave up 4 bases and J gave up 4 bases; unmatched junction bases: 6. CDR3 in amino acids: CASSQTGGTNQPQHF. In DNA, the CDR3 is TGCGCCAGCAGCCAGACAGGGGGAACGAATCAGCCCCAGCATTTT.

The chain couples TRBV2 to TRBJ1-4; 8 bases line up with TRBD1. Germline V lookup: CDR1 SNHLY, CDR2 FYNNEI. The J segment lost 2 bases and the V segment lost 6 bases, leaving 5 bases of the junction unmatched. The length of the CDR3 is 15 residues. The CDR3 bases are TGTGCCAGCAGGGACAGGGCGCGGACTAATGAAAAACTGTTTTTT. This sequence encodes CASRDRARTNEKLFF. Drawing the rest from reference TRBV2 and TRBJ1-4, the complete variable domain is EPEVTQTPSHQVTQMGQEVILRCVPISNHLYFYWYRQILGQKVEFLVSFYNNEISEKSEIFDDQFSVERPDGSNFTLKIRSTKLEDSAMYFCASRDRARTNEKLFFGSGTQLSVL.

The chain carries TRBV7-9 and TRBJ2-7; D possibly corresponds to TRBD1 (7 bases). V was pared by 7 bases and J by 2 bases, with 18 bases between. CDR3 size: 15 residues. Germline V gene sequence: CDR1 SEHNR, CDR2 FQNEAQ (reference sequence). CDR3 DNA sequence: TGTGCCAGCACCCCAGGGGGTGGGAGGCCCTACGAGCAGTACTTC. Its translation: CASTPGGGRPYEQYF.

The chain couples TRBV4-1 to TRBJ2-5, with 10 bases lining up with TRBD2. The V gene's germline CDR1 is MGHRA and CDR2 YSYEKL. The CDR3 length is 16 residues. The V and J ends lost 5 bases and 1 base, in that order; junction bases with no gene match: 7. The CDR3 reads CASSAGTSVGQETQYF. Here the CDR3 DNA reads TGCGCCAGCAGCGCCGGGACTAGCGTAGGCCAAGAGACCCAGTACTTC.

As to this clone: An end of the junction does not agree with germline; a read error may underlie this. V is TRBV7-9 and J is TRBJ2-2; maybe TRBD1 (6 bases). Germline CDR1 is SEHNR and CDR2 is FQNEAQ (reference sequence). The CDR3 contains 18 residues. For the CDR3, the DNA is TGTTCCAGCAGCTCCCCTCTAGGGGGTCAAGGGTACACCGGGGAGCTGTTTTTT. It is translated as CSSSSPLGGQGYTGELFF.

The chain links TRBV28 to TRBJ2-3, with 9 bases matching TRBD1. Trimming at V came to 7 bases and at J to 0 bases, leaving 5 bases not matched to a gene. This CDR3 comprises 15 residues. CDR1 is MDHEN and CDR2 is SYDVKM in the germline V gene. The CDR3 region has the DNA TGTGCCAGCACCCCCGGGACAGGGAGCACAGATACGCAGTATTTT. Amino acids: CASTPGTGSTDTQYF.

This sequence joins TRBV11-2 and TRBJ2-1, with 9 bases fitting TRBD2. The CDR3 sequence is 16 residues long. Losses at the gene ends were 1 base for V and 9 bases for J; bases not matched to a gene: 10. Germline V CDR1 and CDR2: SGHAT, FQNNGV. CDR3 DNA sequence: TGTGCCAGCAGCTTAGCAAGCGGGAGGCCTGGAGCTGAGCAGTTCTTC. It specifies CASSLASGRPGAEQFF.